These T cell receptor beta chains were read from a single sample in a study of CD8+CD57+ T cells in acquired aplastic anemia. TCRdb re-derived calls from the reads in MiXCR, one entry per CDR3 protein. This repertoire shows 200,000 to 250,000 distinct CDR3 sequences, about 62% found once; its top ten account for about 60%. The sequenced sample was sorted CD4+, CD8+, or CD8+CD57+ T cells (not recorded which) from PBMCs. Receptors were obtained from a human donor with aplastic anemia. Both conserved end residues are part of each CDR3. Fields, in order: D gene, J gene, clone size, V gene, CDR3 protein, CDR3 DNA. D genes are given only for firm matches. Clone size is given for some rows only: seen once, a few or many times, or a class if the clone is expanded.

TRBD1	TRBJ2-5	-	TRBV5-1	CASSSQGARETQYF	TGCGCCAGCAGCTCACAGGGGGCGAGGGAGACCCAGTACTTC
-	TRBJ1-6	-	TRBV9	CASSVYLRGAYNSPLHF	TGTGCCAGCAGCGTATATTTGAGGGGGGCCTATAATTCACCCCTCCACTTT
-	TRBJ2-1	medium-sized	TRBV25-1	CASSDAGYNEQFF	TGTGCCAGCAGTGATGCCGGGTACAATGAGCAGTTCTTC
-	TRBJ1-1	-	TRBV7-8	CASSFSGAEAFF	TGTGCCAGCAGCTTCTCAGGTGCTGAAGCTTTCTTT
-	TRBJ1-2	-	TRBV25-1	CASSDAGYTF	TGTGCCAGCAGTGATGCAGGCTACACCTTC
-	TRBJ1-2	-	TRBV20-1	CTLSGHTF	TGCACCCTTTCGGGCCACACCTTC
-	TRBJ1-6	-	TRBV20-1	CSAHRAGNSPLHF	TGCAGTGCCCACAGGGCGGGGAATTCACCCCTCCACTTT
-	TRBJ2-3	-	TRBV5-1	CASSLETGLGTQYF	TGCGCCAGCAGCTTGGAAACAGGGCTGGGTACGCAGTATTTT
-	TRBJ1-4	few	TRBV6-5	CASSYSSGGGNEKLFF	TGTGCCAGCAGTTACTCTAGTGGAGGGGGAAATGAAAAACTGTTTTTT
-	TRBJ2-7	many	TRBV7-3	CASSGGPDRIPSYEQYF	TGTGCCAGCAGCGGCGGACCTGACAGAATACCCTCCTACGAGCAGTACTTC
TRBD2	TRBJ2-1	-	TRBV7-2	CASSRPPGLAGNEQFF	TGTGCCAGCAGCCGCCCACCGGGACTAGCGGGAAATGAGCAGTTCTTC
-	TRBJ1-6	-	TRBV5-8	CASSRGLSSYNSPLHF	TGTGCCAGCAGTCGGGGACTAAGCTCCTATAATTCACCCCTCCACTTT
TRBD1	TRBJ2-1	once	TRBV2	CASSEGQGYNEQFF	TGTGCCAGCAGTGAAGGACAGGGTTACAATGAGCAGTTCTTC
-	TRBJ2-7	-	TRBV6-5	CASKGPGDSYEQYF	TGTGCCAGCAAGGGCCCCGGGGACTCCTACGAGCAGTACTTC
-	TRBJ2-7	once	TRBV30	CAWSPGVSFYEQYF	TGTGCCTGGAGCCCCGGGGTTAGCTTTTACGAGCAGTACTTC
-	TRBJ2-1	once	TRBV2	CASNRRDNNEQFF	TGTGCCAGCAATCGAAGGGACAACAATGAGCAGTTCTTC
TRBD1	TRBJ2-3	once	TRBV18	CASSPATGGGTDTQYF	TGTGCCAGCTCACCAGCCACAGGGGGCGGCACAGATACGCAGTATTTT
TRBD1	TRBJ1-6	-	TRBV19	CASTSTGLGSPLHF	TGTGCCAGTACCTCGACAGGGCTTGGATCACCCCTCCACTTT
-	TRBJ1-2	once	TRBV5-1	CASSLMGLSGGYTF	TGCGCCAGCAGCTTGATGGGGCTTTCGGGCGGCTACACCTTC
TRBD1	TRBJ2-7	few	TRBV7-2	CASRGTGSYEQYF	TGTGCCAGCAGGGGGACAGGGTCGTACGAGCAGTACTTC
TRBD2	TRBJ2-1	-	TRBV11-2	CASSLVIAGNNEQFF	TGTGCCAGCAGCTTAGTAATAGCGGGGAACAATGAGCAGTTCTTC
-	TRBJ1-1	-	TRBV7-2	CASSQWGRVGAFF	TGTGCCAGCAGCCAATGGGGCAGGGTTGGAGCTTTCTTT
-	TRBJ2-7	-	TRBV5-1	CASSLVGSTSDEQYF	TGCGCCAGCAGCTTGGTAGGGTCTACGTCGGACGAGCAGTACTTC
TRBD1	TRBJ2-7	-	TRBV7-2	CASSFWGQGLYEQYF	TGTGCCAGCAGCTTTTGGGGACAGGGTCTCTACGAGCAGTACTTC
TRBD2	TRBJ2-7	few	TRBV6-5	CASSQETSGSSYEQYF	TGTGCCAGCAGCCAGGAGACTAGCGGTTCCTCCTACGAGCAGTACTTC
-	TRBJ2-7	-	TRBV5-1	CASSFGEPVSYEQYF	TGCGCCAGCAGCTTTGGTGAACCCGTCTCCTACGAGCAGTACTTC
TRBD1	TRBJ1-6	-	TRBV20-1	CSARNRGDSPLHF	TGCAGTGCTAGGAACAGGGGGGATTCACCCCTCCACTTT
TRBD2	TRBJ2-3	-	TRBV7-9	CASVGGGVDTQYF	TGTGCCAGTGTCGGGGGGGGGGTAGATACGCAGTATTTT
-	TRBJ1-1	-	TRBV5-5	CASSLTVNTKAFF	TGTGCCAGCAGCCTGACAGTGAACACTAAAGCTTTCTTT
TRBD1	TRBJ2-7	-	TRBV10-3	CAISEGDREQYF	TGTGCCATCAGTGAGGGGGACAGAGAGCAGTACTTC
-	TRBJ1-5	-	TRBV6-2/TRBV6-3	CASSYGLLGGTEHF	TGTGCCAGCAGTTACGGTCTCCTGGGGGGGACCGAGCATTTT